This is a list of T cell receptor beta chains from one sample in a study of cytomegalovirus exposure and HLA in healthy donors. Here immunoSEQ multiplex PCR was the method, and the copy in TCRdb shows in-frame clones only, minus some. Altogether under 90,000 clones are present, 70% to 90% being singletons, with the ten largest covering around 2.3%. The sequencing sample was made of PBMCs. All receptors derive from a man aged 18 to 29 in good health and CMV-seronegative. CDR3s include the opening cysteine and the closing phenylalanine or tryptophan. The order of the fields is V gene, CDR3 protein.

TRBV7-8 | CASSPFREEGREQYF
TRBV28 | CASSFGGTGSYEQYF
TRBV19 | CASSTGTVRLNTEAFF
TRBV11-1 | CASSWGSGILSYEQYF
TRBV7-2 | CASTIKDRGFSPLHF
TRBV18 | CASYRTENTEAFF
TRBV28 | CASTWGRASYEQYF
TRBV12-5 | CASGPGGDRATFF
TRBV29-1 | CSNTGTSGSGTDTQYF
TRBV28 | CASSSGTGRVNGYTF
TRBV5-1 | CASETGGAGSYEQYF
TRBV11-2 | CASSKGLGQTQYF
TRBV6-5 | CASSHGQGCEAFF
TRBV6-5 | CASSRGLLLQETQYF
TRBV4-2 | CASSPGQGPPDEQYF
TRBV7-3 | CASSSNGGTGNTQYF
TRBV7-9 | CASSPKDRGPYNEQFF
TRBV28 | CASFRDGGFYSNQPQHF
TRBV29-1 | CSVSSGANTGELFF
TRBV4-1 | CASSQGDRRYEQYF
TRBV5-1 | CASSRTGTPQSHQGYTF
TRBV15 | CATSTLAGGPGTGELFF
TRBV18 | CASSPLVLGQGSYEQYF
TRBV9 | CASSVASGRVETQYF
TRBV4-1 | CASSPLTRNTGELFF
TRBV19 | CASRGAVNQPQHF
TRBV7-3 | CASSPAGGEQYF
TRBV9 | CASSVVNRGNTEAFF
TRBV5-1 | CASSYYGLAGAGETQYF
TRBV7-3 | CASSPRLYNEQFF
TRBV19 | CASSIRGGNTGELFF
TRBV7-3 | CASSPQPINTEAFF
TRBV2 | CASSSQANSPLHF
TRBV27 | CASSLQGNLNTEAFF
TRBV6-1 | CASASRVNTEAFF
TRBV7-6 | CASKPLIGTGGTGELFF
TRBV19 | CASLEDYGTEAFF
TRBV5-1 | CASSLVGQGVLPNTEAFF
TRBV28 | CASSYPGGETQYF
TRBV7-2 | CASSPGTGVGTGELFF
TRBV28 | CASSRPGTSGRDEQYF
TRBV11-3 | CASSPGTGEPETQYF
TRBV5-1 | CASSQYEGAADTQYF
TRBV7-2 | CASSPTRLAGYNEQFF
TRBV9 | CASSVEGQGPQHF